This entry describes one T cell receptor beta chain. The sample comes from a study of blood T cell repertoires in COVID-19. The overall study: COVID-19 samples from acute and convalescent phases originated in the United States, Italy and Spain. The analysed material was cDNA or gDNA that came from T cells, B-cell-depleted T cells, or PBMCs.

Authors' data handling: Nucleated cell counts were estimated from reference gene primer amplification. Generated by immunoSEQ multiplex PCR, the TCRdb table keeps only in-frame clones and is missing some. V and J calls and clone size are as listed in that table; D and trimming were resolved from the DNA. The profile shows 210,000 or so clones, 70% to 85% of them singletons. The CDR3 has 15 residues. The germline gives CDR1 KGHSH, CDR2 LQKENI. Trimming removed 6 bases at V and 2 bases at J, with 16 bases between. The receptor was derived from a man aged 50 to 60 who had recovered from COVID-19. V usage is TRBV18 and J usage is TRBJ1-1; a weak D match, TRBD1 (6 bases). Material: peripheral blood. CDR3 sequence (DNA): TGTGCCAGCTCCACTGAGACAGGTACCAACACTGAAGCTTTCTTT. Translated, it gives CASSTETGTNTEAFF.